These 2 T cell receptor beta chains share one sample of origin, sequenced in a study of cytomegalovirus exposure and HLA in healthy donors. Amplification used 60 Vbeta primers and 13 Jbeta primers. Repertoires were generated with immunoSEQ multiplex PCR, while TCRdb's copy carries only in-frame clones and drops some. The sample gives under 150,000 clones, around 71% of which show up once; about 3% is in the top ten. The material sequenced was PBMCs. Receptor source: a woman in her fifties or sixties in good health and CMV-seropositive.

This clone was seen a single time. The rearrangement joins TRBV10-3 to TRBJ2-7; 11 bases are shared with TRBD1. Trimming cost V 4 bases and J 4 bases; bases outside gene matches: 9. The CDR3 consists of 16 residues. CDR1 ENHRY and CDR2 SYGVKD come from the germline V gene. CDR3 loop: CAISAGPGQGGYEQYF. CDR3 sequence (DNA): TGTGCCATCAGTGCCGGCCCGGGACAGGGGGGGTACGAGCAGTACTTC.

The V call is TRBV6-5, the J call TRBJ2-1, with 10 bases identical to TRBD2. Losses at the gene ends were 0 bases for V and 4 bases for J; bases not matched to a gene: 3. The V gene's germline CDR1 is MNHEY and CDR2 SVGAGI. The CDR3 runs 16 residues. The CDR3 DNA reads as TGTGCCAGCAGTTACTCACTAGCGGGGATTTACAATGAGCAGTTCTTC. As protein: CASSYSLAGIYNEQFF.